The 6 T cell receptor beta chains below all came from one sample that was sequenced in a study of monozygotic twins with inflammatory bowel disease. Each CDR3 protein gets one entry in TCRdb, which reprocessed the 5' RACE reads and gives no DNA. This table holds around 410,000 distinct CDR3 sequences. Sequencing was performed on blood. Receptor source: a human donor with ulcerative colitis or Crohn's disease, or a healthy co-twin of an affected twin (not recorded which).

The chain uses TRBV28 and TRBJ2-2; the TCRdb call, TRBD1, lacks DNA for checking. Germline values: CDR1 MDHEN, CDR2 SYDVKM. This CDR3 has 15 amino acids. The CDR3 region is CASRDRLRRTGELFF.

This chain connects TRBV4-3 to TRBJ2-3. Germline CDR1 LGHNA, CDR2 YSLEER. This CDR3 is 14 amino acids long. The CDR3 loop is CASSLSQSTDTQYF.

The chain recombines TRBV12-3 or TRBV12-4 with TRBJ1-5; TCRdb calls TRBD1, which cannot be checked without DNA. This CDR3 is 14 amino acids long. The CDR3 sequence is CASSKTGGNQPQHF.

The gene calls are TRBV12-3 or TRBV12-4 and TRBJ1-1; the TRBD1 assignment by TCRdb is unverifiable without DNA. This CDR3 is 16 amino acids long. CDR3 sequence: CASSLPTGHMNTEAFF.

The chain has TRBV29-1 and TRBJ2-2; absent DNA, TCRdb's TRBD2 call cannot be checked. This CDR3 region has 13 residues. The V gene's germline CDR1 is SQVTM and CDR2 ANQGSEA. CDR3 amino acids: CSVVASGFGELFF.

V gene TRBV30 combines with J gene TRBJ1-5; TCRdb names TRBD1, which stays unverified in the absence of DNA. CDR1 is GTSNPN, CDR2 SVGIG, per germline (reference sequence). CDR3 length: 12 amino acids. The CDR3 sequence: CACPGAGQPQHF.